This T cell receptor (beta chain) was captured in a study of cytomegalovirus exposure and HLA in healthy donors (dated by TCRdb to about 2017). For context, the study as a whole: In an earlier analysis of under 750 of the donors, 250 to 300 Gb of sequence data and 90 million to 120 million unique TCR beta sequences from 150 million to 200 million T cells were reported. About 280 gigabases of sequencing data and roughly 81 million unique TCR sequences made up an early release that covered some 640 HLA-typed donors. Of the 300 to 500 genotyped donors, 65% to 90% were placed in the genetic ancestry cluster associated with self-reported Caucasian donors. The study was designed to test whether signatures of past pathogen exposure could be identified by cataloging public T cell receptors. The study used immunosequencing to profile the T cell repertoires of more than 650 subjects and linked those repertoires to cytomegalovirus serostatus. A separate validation cohort of roughly 130 different subjects was used in addition to the roughly 670-subject first cohort. High-throughput TCR immunosequencing, statistical association of individual TCRs with disease status, and machine learning were combined to predict cytomegalovirus infection status. In a later analysis, previously published TCR beta repertoires from 550 to 750 donors were re-analyzed and high-resolution HLA genotyping was added so that TCR occurrence patterns could be studied. In the later analysis, no new phenotypic data were used to find candidate immune exposures; instead, reliance was placed on TCR beta sequences and their occurrence across donors. An earlier analysis of 500 to 750 of the donors applied high-throughput TCR beta sequencing to assess whether each TCR beta V gene segment acted as functional or pseudogenic. Donor age, sex, ethnicity and CMV serostatus were compiled alongside the repertoire data. In a later genetic analysis, genome-wide SNP genotypes for about 55% of the 666 donors were used, and that subset was treated as a discovery cohort. Every repertoire in the discovery cohort had been generated on one and the same sequencing platform. Both class I and class II loci were covered by HLA typing, at four-digit resolution. Typing coverage varied by locus: roughly 629-630 donors for A, B, C, DRB1 and DQB1; more than 500 for DQA1; more than 600 for DPA1; roughly 470 for DPB1. Because of strong linkage in the cohort, roughly 5 DR-DQ haplotypes were treated as single units for association and clustering. Across under 500 genotyped donors of the cohort, an average of roughly 250,000 unique TCR beta nucleotide sequences per donor were sequenced, and around 20% of those sequences were non-productive.

Libraries were built with the immunoSEQ multiplex PCR assay. The multiplex PCR relied on a mix of 60 forward primers for TCR Vbeta segments and 13 reverse primers for TCR Jbeta segments. The CDR3 region of rearranged TCR beta genes was amplified from genomic DNA with a multiplex PCR assay. On the Illumina HiSeq System, the amplified TCR beta libraries were sequenced as 87-base-pair reads. Per the source publication's procedure: In a later analysis, roughly 80 million unique TCR beta chains were counted across the approximately 640 repertoires, and some 10 million of these chains were shared by at least two donors. To remove PCR and sequencing errors, raw reads were error-corrected and collapsed into unique sequences using a nearest-neighbor algorithm that merged closely related sequences. Alignment of CDR3 sequences to IMGT reference sequences was used to assign V, D and J gene segments. For a sequence to be retained, at least a six-nucleotide match to both a V gene segment and a J gene segment was required. A rearrangement was called productive if the CDR3 had no stop codons and remained in frame with V and J, and every other rearrangement was called non-productive. Following IMGT convention, CDR3 was defined as the stretch from the second conserved V-encoded cysteine to the conserved J-encoded phenylalanine. The earlier analysis of some 550 of the donors excluded any sequence lacking an unambiguous match to a single V gene segment. An earlier analysis of several hundred of the donors called V segments functional above 56.7% productive rearrangements and segregating when the between-donor standard deviation exceeded 5%. A statistical classification framework was built for diagnosing cytomegalovirus status from the catalog of TCR beta chain sequences. In a later analysis, TCR nucleotide sequences were compared against IMGT/GENE-DB human TR gene sequences so that V and J genes could be assigned. In a later analysis, CDR3 sequences and most-parsimonious VDJ recombination scenarios were assigned using the TCRdist pipeline. In a later analysis, each TCR beta chain was defined by its CDR3 amino acid sequence together with its V-gene family, and reads without a unique V-gene family were excluded. In a later analysis, 550 to 650 highly shared, low-generation-probability nucleotide sequences were removed to address suspected cross-contamination and a sequencing artifact. In a later analysis, a clonal expansion index was calculated for each public chain from normalized within-repertoire ranks of inferred template counts. In a later analysis, generation probabilities were computed using a VDJ recombination model fitted to out-of-frame rearrangements, and the results were checked against IGoR. In a later analysis, TCR-TCR, TCR-HLA and TCR-CMV co-occurrence was scored with hypergeometric tests, and a repertoire-size bias correction was applied to TCR pairs. To estimate false discovery rates, a later analysis permuted the HLA or CMV assignments 20 times. In a later analysis, co-occurring TCRs were grouped using DBSCAN, with TCRdist sequence similarity added in when clustering inside HLA-allele-positive subsets. For co-occurrence clustering, repertoires with fewer than 30,000 or more than 120,000 public chains were excluded, along with roughly 5 repertoires with anomalous nucleotide sharing. TCRdb stores this immuneACCESS table with in-frame sequences only. Part of the clones is absent; in the studies checked, under half of the shortfall reflects unresolved V genes, and no reason is known for the rest. V and J calls and clone size come straight from that table; D and trimming were deduced from the DNA. The sample records some 200,000 clones, around 80% of which are singletons. The leading ten clones occupy roughly 2.5% of the sample.

Including cysteine and phenylalanine, the CDR3 has 11 amino acids. Kept here is only the CDR3 DNA, which spans 33 bases and is read in frame from base 1. Trimming at the junction amounts to 4 bases on V and 1 base on J, and the germline ends lie 5 bases apart. The germline V gene encodes CDR1 DFQATT and CDR2 SNEGSKA (reference sequence). In total, fewer than 750 healthy bone marrow donors made up the cohort. Cohort members were all nominally healthy when sampled, although unrecorded immune exposures were likely present. The donor tested CMV seropositive, placing the donor among the 289 seropositive members of the cohort. Each donor provided a peripheral blood sample, and peripheral blood mononuclear cells were used for TCR beta sequencing. The Qiagen DNeasy Blood Extraction Kit was used to extract genomic DNA from the blood cell samples. Worth noting for this clone: Its antigen is not yet known. Per-base quality was not reported, and no clone a single base away is much larger than it.

Study-level results and caveats: Only TCR beta chains were sequenced in this cohort, and the absence of alpha or paired-chain data limited detectable features. A later genetic analysis associated a missense DCLRE1C variant with V-gene and J-gene trimming of TCR beta chains, and an independent cohort replicated the association. In vitro tests confirmed that three of the cytomegalovirus-associated TCR beta chains recognize cytomegalovirus antigens. A further reported finding was that TCR beta sequences accurately predicted the HLA-A and HLA-B alleles for most subjects in the first cohort. A cluster of highly shared sequence variants was judged likely to be a technical artifact of the sequencing pipeline. The authors suggested that the approach could potentially be generalized to other disease states and immunological phenotypes. Most TCR sequences were seen in very few donors, while some public TCRs were found in many individuals. Because counts were too low, roughly 17 rarely observed V segments, including chromosome 9 orphons, were left out of the earlier analysis of about 620 of the donors. A later analysis associated some 17,000 TCR beta sequences with specific HLA alleles at a false discovery rate of 0.05. According to a later genetic analysis, donors in an Asian-associated ancestry cluster had fewer N-insertions in productive TCRs than the approximately 670-donor mean. In a later analysis, most CMV-associated TCR beta chains were found to appear HLA-restricted, with HLA associations seemingly driven largely by CMV exposure. A later analysis found that HLA-associated TCR beta chains were more clonally expanded and had lower generation probabilities than equally common non-associated chains. In both the original and validation cohorts, the classifier was reported to diagnose cytomegalovirus status with high specificity and sensitivity. Broadly in line with IMGT annotations, most TCR beta V segments showed up in productive rearrangements about 87% or about 30% of the time in an earlier analysis of 450 to 750 of the donors. Because HLA typing was missing for some donors at each locus, association tests included only the typed subset. A later analysis found that TCR association rates varied across HLA loci, with DRB1 alleles showing the most associated TCRs and HLA-C alleles the fewest. Assigning TCR associations to individual alleles was difficult when HLA alleles, especially DR and DQ, strongly co-occurred. In a later analysis, several top co-occurrence clusters were reported to appear linked to parvovirus B19, influenza, CMV and Epstein-Barr virus. Some IMGT-functional V segments, including TRBV6-2 and TRBV6-3, could not be told apart with the 87-base-pair reads, so those segments were excluded. The presence/absence analyses assumed that sequencing depth was roughly uniform across donors, and that assumption may not be true. For the cohort, immune exposure information was limited to CMV serostatus. A total of 164 TCR beta chains were listed by the study as associated with cytomegalovirus. Correlated functional status among segregating V segments might be attributable to linkage disequilibrium, but an unknown experimental factor could not be ruled out.

The rearranged chain carries TRBV20-1 and TRBJ2-7; the D segment cannot be called with confidence. This receptor was taken from a woman aged 55-69 years in good health and CMV-seropositive. Input material: PBMCs. The CDR3 amino acid sequence is: CSATVSYEQYF. The DNA sequence is TGCAGTGCTACTGTGTCCTACGAGCAGTACTTC.